This TCR beta chain comes out of a study of T cells in Graves' hyperthyroidism and ophthalmopathy. Findings and limits, study-wide: Blood also carried most thyroid clonotypes expanded above 0.001. Patients with ophthalmopathy were separated from those with stable hyperthyroidism by a 13 V-J model.

This clonotype was observed at least ten times. Its cognate antigen is unknown. Based on clinical symptoms, serum thyroxine and TRAb, thyroid ultrasound and orbital computed tomography, diagnoses were reached. Using more than 8 ml of fresh peripheral blood, PBMCs were prepared. Amplified TCR beta CDR3 regions derived from RNA transcripts. A set of HTBI primers served as the primers for a first-round RT-PCR of the TCR CDR3. TCRdb used MiXCR to reprocess the multiplex PCR reads, holding one entry per CDR3 protein. This table holds fewer than 400,000 distinct CDR3 sequences, around 17% found once. This TCR derives from a man aged 25 to 40 with Graves' hyperthyroidism. The sample consisted of blood.

The CDR3: CASNLRAQNTEAFF. The DNA of the CDR3 is TGTGCCAGCAACCTCAGAGCTCAGAACACTGAAGCTTTCTTT. V is TRBV2 and J is TRBJ1-1; D unclear. CDR3 length: 14 residues. Trimming took off 7 bases at V and 1 base at J, with 13 bases between the two ends. Per germline, CDR1 SNHLY and CDR2 FYNNEI.